Below, one TCR beta chain is given with its context. This clonotype was seen repeatedly, ten times or more. No cognate antigen has been identified for it. No quality values exist for individual bases; no much larger clone is one base distant. The sample belongs to a study of CD8+CD57+ T cells in acquired aplastic anemia (dated by TCRdb to 2016 to 2019). Study-wide context: A mean of around 3 ug of DNA, ranging from about 0.2 to 27.4 ug, was extracted from sorted CD4+ and CD8+ cells. Healthy donor samples averaged around 10 million reads for CD4+ and under 12 million for CD8+ cells.

TCR beta VDJ combination and CDR3 sequence profiling used genomic DNA as the template. An Illumina HiSeq 2000 was used for TCR repertoire sequencing. The original pipeline was this. TRBV/TRBJ rearrangement plots, CDR3 size and DJ length profiles, and Simpson's diversity index were used to assess repertoires. The immunodominant clone was defined as the most abundant DNA sequence in deep sequencing data. CDR3 amino acid sequences were screened for sharing across subjects and were compared with published repertoires and the VDJdb database. Using fastp at Q25 and MiXCR, TCRdb reprocessed the public reads and kept productive beta chains. Identical CDR3 proteins give one entry, which carries the most common genes and DNA. None of the V and J calls come from the authors' own analysis; TCRdb made them. The table for this sample lists under 250,000 distinct CDR3 sequences; 30% to 40% of them were counted only once. In total, the top ten clones hold approximately 1.2% of the sample.

Beyond this particular receptor, the publication reports: Roughly 30 CD8+ CDR3 sequences were found to be shared between patients and controls, but these sequences appeared to be highly expressed in patients and within the immunodominant clones of the patients. CD8+ Simpson's diversity did not differ significantly between patients and healthy controls (P=0.060).

The study deep-sequenced TCR repertoires of sorted CD4+ and CD8+ blood T cells from severe aplastic anemia patients and healthy subjects. Ficoll-Paque density gradient centrifugation was used to isolate peripheral blood mononuclear cells. Before DNA extraction, CD4+ and CD8+ T cells were sorted with FACS or magnetic beads. Sequenced material: sorted CD4+, CD8+, or CD8+CD57+ T cells (not recorded which) from PBMCs. This receptor was identified in a human donor in good health, serving as a control.

The CDR3 region reads CATSEPTVPSPDTQYF. The DNA is as follows: TGTGCCACCAGTGAACCTACAGTCCCTTCCCCAGATACGCAGTATTTT. The rearranged segments are TRBV24-1 and TRBJ2-3; no D gene can be assigned with confidence. Inclusive of the bounding cysteine and phenylalanine, the CDR3 is 16 residues long. Only the CDR3 part of the read is kept: 48 bases, read in frame from the first base. CDR1 and CDR2, per the germline V gene, are KGHDR and SFDVKD. V drops 4 bases and J drops 4 bases, leaving 17 bases in between.